This TCR beta chain emerged from a study of neoadjuvant anti-PD-1 for oral cavity cancer. About the study: Most patients had three to four biweekly doses of 3 mg/kg nivolumab before resection. Non-progressing patients received a fourth nivolumab dose near day 43, then surgery on days 50-56.

This clone has just a few counts. Its antigen is still unknown. Time point denoted: after neoadjuvant nivolumab, at surgical resection. Only in-frame clones appear in the TCRdb table, and some are missing; sequencing was by immunoSEQ multiplex PCR. The table lists 20,000 to 25,000 clones, around 26% of them singletons. Study observations and caveats: Treg/Th17 ratio rose with pretreatment blood and fell with post-treatment tumor TCRbeta clonality. With a few patients per group, TCR findings need larger cohorts.

The CDR3 sequence is 13 residues long. Germline V CDR1 and CDR2: GTSNPN, SVGIG (reference sequence). Trimming shortened V by 5 bases and J by 4 bases, and 12 bases separated the two germline ends. Source: tumor tissue, taken after nivolumab (anti-PD-1) treatment. The chain uses TRBV30 and TRBJ1-3; D perhaps matches TRBD1 (5 bases). The TCR was taken from a person aged 35 to 85 with oral cavity squamous cell carcinoma. The CDR3 is CAWCRVLGNTIYF. The CDR3 bases are TGTGCCTGGTGCAGGGTACTAGGAAACACCATATATTTT.